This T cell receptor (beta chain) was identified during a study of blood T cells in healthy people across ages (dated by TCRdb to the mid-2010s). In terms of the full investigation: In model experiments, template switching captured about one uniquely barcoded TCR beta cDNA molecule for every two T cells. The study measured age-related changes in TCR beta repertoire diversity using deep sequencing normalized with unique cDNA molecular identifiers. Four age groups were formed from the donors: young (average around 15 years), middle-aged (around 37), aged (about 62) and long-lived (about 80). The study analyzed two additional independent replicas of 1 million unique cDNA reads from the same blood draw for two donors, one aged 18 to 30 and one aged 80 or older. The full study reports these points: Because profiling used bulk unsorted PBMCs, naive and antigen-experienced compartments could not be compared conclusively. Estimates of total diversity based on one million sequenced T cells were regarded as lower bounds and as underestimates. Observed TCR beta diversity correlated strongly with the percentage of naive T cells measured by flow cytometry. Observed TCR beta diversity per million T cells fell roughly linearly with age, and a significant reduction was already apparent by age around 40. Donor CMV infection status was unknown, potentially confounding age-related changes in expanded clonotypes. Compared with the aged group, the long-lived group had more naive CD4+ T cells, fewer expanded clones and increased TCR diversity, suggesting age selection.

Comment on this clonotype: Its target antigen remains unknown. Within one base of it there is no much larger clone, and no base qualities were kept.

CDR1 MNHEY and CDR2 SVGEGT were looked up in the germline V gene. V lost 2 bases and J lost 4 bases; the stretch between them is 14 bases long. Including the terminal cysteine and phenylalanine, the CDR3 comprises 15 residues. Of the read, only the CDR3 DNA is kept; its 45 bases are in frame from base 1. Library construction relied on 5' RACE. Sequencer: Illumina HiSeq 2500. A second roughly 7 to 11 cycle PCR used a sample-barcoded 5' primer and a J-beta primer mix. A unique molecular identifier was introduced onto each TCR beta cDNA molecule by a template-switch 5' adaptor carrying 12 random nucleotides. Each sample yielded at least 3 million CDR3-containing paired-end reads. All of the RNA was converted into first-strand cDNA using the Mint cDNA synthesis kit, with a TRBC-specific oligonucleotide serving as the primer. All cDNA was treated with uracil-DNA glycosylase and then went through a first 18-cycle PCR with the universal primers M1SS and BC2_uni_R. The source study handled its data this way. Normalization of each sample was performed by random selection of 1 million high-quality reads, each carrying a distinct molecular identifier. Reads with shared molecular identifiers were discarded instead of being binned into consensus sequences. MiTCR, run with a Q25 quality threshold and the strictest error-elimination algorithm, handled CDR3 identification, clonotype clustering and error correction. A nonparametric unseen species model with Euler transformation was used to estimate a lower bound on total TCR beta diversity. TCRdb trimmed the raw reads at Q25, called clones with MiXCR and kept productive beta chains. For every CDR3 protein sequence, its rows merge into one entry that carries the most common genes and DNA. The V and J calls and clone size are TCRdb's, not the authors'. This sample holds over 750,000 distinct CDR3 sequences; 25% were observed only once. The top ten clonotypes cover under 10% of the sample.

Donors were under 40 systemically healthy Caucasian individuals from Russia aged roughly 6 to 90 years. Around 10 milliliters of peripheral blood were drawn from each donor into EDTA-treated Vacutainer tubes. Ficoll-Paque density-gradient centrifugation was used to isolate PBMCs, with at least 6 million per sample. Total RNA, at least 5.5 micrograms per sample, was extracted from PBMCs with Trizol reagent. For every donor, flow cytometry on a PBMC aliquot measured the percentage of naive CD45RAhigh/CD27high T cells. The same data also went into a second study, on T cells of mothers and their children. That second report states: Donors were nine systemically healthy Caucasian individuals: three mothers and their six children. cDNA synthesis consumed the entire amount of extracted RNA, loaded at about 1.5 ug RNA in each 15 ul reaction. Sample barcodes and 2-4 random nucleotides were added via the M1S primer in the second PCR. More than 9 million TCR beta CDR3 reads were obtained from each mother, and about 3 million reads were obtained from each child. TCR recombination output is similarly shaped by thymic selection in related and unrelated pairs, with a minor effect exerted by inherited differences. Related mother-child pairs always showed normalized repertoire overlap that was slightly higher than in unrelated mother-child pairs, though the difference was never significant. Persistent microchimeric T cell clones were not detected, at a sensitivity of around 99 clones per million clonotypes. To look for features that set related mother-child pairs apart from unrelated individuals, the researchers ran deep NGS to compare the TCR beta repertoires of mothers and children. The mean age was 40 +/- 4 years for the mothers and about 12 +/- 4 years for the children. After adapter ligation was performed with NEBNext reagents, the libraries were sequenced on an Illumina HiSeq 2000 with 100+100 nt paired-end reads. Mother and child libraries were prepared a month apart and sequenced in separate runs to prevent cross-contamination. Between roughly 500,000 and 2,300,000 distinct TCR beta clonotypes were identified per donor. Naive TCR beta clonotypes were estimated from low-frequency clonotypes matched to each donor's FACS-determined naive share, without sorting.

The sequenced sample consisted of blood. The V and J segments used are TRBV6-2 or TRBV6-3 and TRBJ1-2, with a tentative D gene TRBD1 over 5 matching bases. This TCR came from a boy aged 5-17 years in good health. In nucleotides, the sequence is TGTGCCAGCAGTTACGGTGGGGCCGGAGCCTATGGCTACACCTTC. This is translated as CASSYGGAGAYGYTF.